These T cell receptor beta chains were read from a single sample in a study of T-cell memory formation after mild COVID-19. MiXCR was run by TCRdb on the 5' RACE reads, yielding one entry per CDR3 protein. The profile covers 300,000 to 400,000 distinct CDR3 sequences, with approximately 27% appearing a single time and roughly 12% taken by the ten largest. Material for sequencing was PBMCs or a T cell subset sorted from them (not recorded which). The receptors here all came from an adult woman who had mild COVID-19 (a few samples of this study predate the infection). Cell type and time point are not known. Each CDR3 is given with its conserved first and last residue. A D gene is named only where the DNA matches it firmly. Size is omitted from some rows. Given values are once, few, many or a class for expanded clones.

J gene: TRBJ2-7; V gene: TRBV20-1; clone size: few; D gene: TRBD1; CDR3 protein: CSANRDRGRREQYF; CDR3 DNA: TGCAGTGCTAACCGGGACAGGGGGCGCCGTGAGCAGTACTTC
J gene: TRBJ2-3; V gene: TRBV6-6; clone size: -; D gene: -; CDR3 protein: CAGGGTRTDTQYF; CDR3 DNA: TGTGCCGGAGGGGGTACCCGCACAGATACGCAGTATTTT
J gene: TRBJ1-6; V gene: TRBV6-2/TRBV6-3; clone size: -; D gene: -; CDR3 protein: CASSYSQGYSPLHF; CDR3 DNA: TGTGCCAGCAGTTACTCACAGGGTTATTCACCCCTCCACTTT
J gene: TRBJ2-3; V gene: TRBV9; clone size: few; D gene: TRBD2; CDR3 protein: CASSVVGLAGGEDTQYF; CDR3 DNA: TGTGCCAGCAGCGTAGTCGGACTAGCGGGAGGTGAAGATACGCAGTATTTT
J gene: TRBJ2-5; V gene: TRBV5-4; clone size: -; D gene: TRBD2; CDR3 protein: CASSSSLAGLVETQYF; CDR3 DNA: TGTGCCAGCAGCTCGTCCTTAGCGGGGCTTGTGGAGACCCAGTACTTC
J gene: TRBJ2-3; V gene: TRBV12-3/TRBV12-4; clone size: few; D gene: -; CDR3 protein: CASSRDTRTDTQYF; CDR3 DNA: TGTGCCAGCAGCAGGGACACCCGCACAGATACGCAGTATTTT
J gene: TRBJ2-7; V gene: TRBV7-2; clone size: few; D gene: TRBD1; CDR3 protein: CASRETGGPYEQYF; CDR3 DNA: TGTGCCAGCCGGGAGACAGGGGGTCCCTACGAGCAGTACTTC
J gene: TRBJ1-2; V gene: TRBV15; clone size: -; D gene: -; CDR3 protein: CATSRDSHGGNGYTF; CDR3 DNA: TGTGCCACCAGCAGAGATTCACATGGGGGTAATGGCTACACCTTC
J gene: TRBJ1-5; V gene: TRBV30; clone size: few; D gene: -; CDR3 protein: CAWSFPGVGNQPQHF; CDR3 DNA: TGTGCCTGGAGTTTCCCCGGGGTAGGCAATCAGCCCCAGCATTTT
J gene: TRBJ2-1; V gene: TRBV5-1; clone size: few; D gene: TRBD2; CDR3 protein: CASSPGLAGGENYNEQFF; CDR3 DNA: TGCGCCAGCAGCCCCGGACTAGCGGGAGGGGAAAACTACAATGAGCAGTTCTTC
J gene: TRBJ2-3; V gene: TRBV7-2; clone size: -; D gene: -; CDR3 protein: CASSLEMGVDTQYF; CDR3 DNA: TGTGCCAGCAGCTTAGAAATGGGCGTAGATACGCAGTATTTT
J gene: TRBJ1-2; V gene: TRBV24-1; clone size: -; D gene: -; CDR3 protein: CATSAWDRDGYTF; CDR3 DNA: TGTGCCACCAGTGCGTGGGACCGAGATGGCTACACCTTC
J gene: TRBJ2-2; V gene: TRBV3-1; clone size: -; D gene: TRBD1; CDR3 protein: CASSHERGQGNTGELFF; CDR3 DNA: TGTGCCAGCAGCCACGAAAGGGGACAGGGGAACACCGGGGAGCTGTTTTTT
J gene: TRBJ2-7; V gene: TRBV20-1; clone size: few; D gene: TRBD2; CDR3 protein: CSALDGLAGGYEQYF; CDR3 DNA: TGCAGTGCTTTGGACGGACTAGCGGGAGGCTACGAGCAGTACTTC
J gene: TRBJ1-2; V gene: TRBV12-3/TRBV12-4; clone size: few; D gene: TRBD1; CDR3 protein: CASSRQGWYGYTF; CDR3 DNA: TGTGCCAGCAGTAGACAGGGTTGGTATGGCTACACCTTC
J gene: TRBJ2-1; V gene: TRBV29-1; clone size: few; D gene: -; CDR3 protein: CSAIPSGNEQFF; CDR3 DNA: TGCAGCGCCATTCCTTCAGGGAATGAGCAGTTCTTC
J gene: TRBJ2-2; V gene: TRBV21-1; clone size: -; D gene: -; CDR3 protein: CASSKVRGRDTGELFF; CDR3 DNA: TGTGCCAGCAGCAAAGTCAGAGGACGGGACACCGGGGAGCTGTTTTTT
J gene: TRBJ2-1; V gene: TRBV9; clone size: -; D gene: -; CDR3 protein: CASSVRGLGDEQFF; CDR3 DNA: TGTGCCAGCAGCGTCCGGGGTTTGGGCGATGAGCAGTTCTTC
J gene: TRBJ2-3; V gene: TRBV7-2; clone size: -; D gene: TRBD2; CDR3 protein: CASRLLRTSGSGGTDTQYF; CDR3 DNA: TGTGCCAGCAGGTTACTCCGGACTAGCGGGAGCGGCGGAACAGATACGCAGTATTTT
J gene: TRBJ2-1; V gene: TRBV29-1; clone size: few; D gene: -; CDR3 protein: CSASSAGQTSYNEQFF; CDR3 DNA: TGCAGCGCCTCCTCCGCGGGACAGACCTCCTACAATGAGCAGTTCTTC
J gene: TRBJ2-3; V gene: TRBV7-8; clone size: few; D gene: TRBD2; CDR3 protein: CASSPGLAPITDTQYF; CDR3 DNA: TGTGCCAGCAGCCCCGGACTAGCCCCAATCACAGATACGCAGTATTTT
J gene: TRBJ2-1; V gene: TRBV19; clone size: -; D gene: TRBD2; CDR3 protein: CASRTRTSGLNEQFF; CDR3 DNA: TGTGCCAGTAGAACTCGGACTAGCGGTCTCAATGAGCAGTTCTTC
J gene: TRBJ1-1; V gene: TRBV4-2; clone size: -; D gene: -; CDR3 protein: CASSQVGTALNTEAFF; CDR3 DNA: TGTGCCAGCAGCCAAGTCGGGACCGCTCTGAACACTGAAGCTTTCTTT
J gene: TRBJ2-1; V gene: TRBV6-6; clone size: -; D gene: TRBD2; CDR3 protein: CASSYSLAGDHEQFF; CDR3 DNA: TGTGCCAGCAGTTACTCGCTAGCGGGAGATCATGAGCAGTTCTTC
J gene: TRBJ2-1; V gene: TRBV7-2; clone size: -; D gene: -; CDR3 protein: CASTLGGASYNEQFF; CDR3 DNA: TGTGCCAGCACCCTGGGGGGAGCCTCCTACAATGAGCAGTTCTTC
J gene: TRBJ2-3; V gene: TRBV4-1; clone size: -; D gene: -; CDR3 protein: CASSQDRYGRGGKWGESDTQYF; CDR3 DNA: TGCGCCAGCAGCCAAGATCGCTACGGCCGGGGTGGTAAATGGGGGGAGTCAGATACGCAGTATTTT